Listed below are T cell receptor beta chains from one sample, sequenced in a study of OX40 agonist ivuxolimab in advanced cancers. Here immunoSEQ multiplex PCR was the method, and the copy in TCRdb shows in-frame clones only, minus some. The data show some 25,000 clones, with around two thirds seen just once and more than 15% held by the top ten. Sequenced material: CD4+ or CD8+ T cells sorted from blood, taken in a trial of the OX40 agonist ivuxolimab. These receptors all come from an adult with an advanced solid tumor such as melanoma, head and neck, liver or kidney cancer. Both conserved end residues are part of each CDR3. Fields, in order: clone size, J gene, D gene, V gene, CDR3 DNA, CDR3 protein. A D gene is named only where the DNA matches it firmly. The listing skips clone size in some rows; elsewhere it reads once, few, many or a size class.

NA TRBJ2-5 TRBD2 TRBV5-6 TGTGCCAGCAGCCGGGGGGGCTGGCGGCAAGAGACCCAGTACTTC CASSRGGWRQETQYF
NA TRBJ2-1 NA TRBV9 TGTGCCAGCAGCGTAGCTGACAGTCTATACAATGAGCAGTTCTTC CASSVADSLYNEQFF
NA TRBJ1-3 NA TRBV6-6 TGTGCCAGCAAGAGGCAGGGGAGAAGCACCATATATTTT CASKRQGRSTIYF
NA TRBJ2-2 TRBD1 TRBV7-9 TGTGCCAGCAGCCAATCCGGGACAGGGGAGCCCGGGGAGCTGTTTTTT CASSQSGTGEPGELFF
NA TRBJ1-5 TRBD1 TRBV11-3 TGTGCCAGCAGCCCCGGGACAGGGGGCCTTCTAAGCAATCAGCCCCAGCATTTT CASSPGTGGLLSNQPQHF
NA TRBJ2-5 NA TRBV6-6 TGTGCCTCTACGGGGTATAGGGAAGAGACCCAGTACTTC CASTGYREETQYF
few TRBJ2-7 TRBD1 TRBV29-1 TGCAGCGGGGGACAGGGGGTTGAGCAGTACTTC CSGGQGVEQYF
NA TRBJ2-3 TRBD1 TRBV4-3 TGCGCCAGCAGCCCGGTCCGGGACAGGGGCACAGATACGCAGTATTTT CASSPVRDRGTDTQYF
NA TRBJ2-7 TRBD1 TRBV5-4 TGTGCCAGCAGCCAAACAGGGGGCAACGAGCAGTACTTC CASSQTGGNEQYF
medium-sized TRBJ2-3 TRBD2 TRBV9 TGTGCCAGCAGCGTAGGGTCTAGCGGAACAGATACGCAGTATTTT CASSVGSSGTDTQYF
NA TRBJ2-3 TRBD1 TRBV27 TGTGCCAGCAGGTTAACGGGGACAGGTCGGACAGATACGCAGTATTTT CASRLTGTGRTDTQYF
few TRBJ2-5 TRBD1 TRBV6-1 TGTGCCAGCAGATCATTGACAGGGCCGAAAGAGACCCAGTACTTC CASRSLTGPKETQYF
NA TRBJ1-5 NA TRBV7-8 TGTGCCAGCAGCTTCGGTGGCAGGGGCTCTCAGCCCCAGCATTTT CASSFGGRGSQPQHF
few TRBJ2-1 TRBD2 TRBV7-2 TGTGCCAGCAGCTTAGTGGCGGGGGACCTCTACAATGAGCAGTTCTTC CASSLVAGDLYNEQFF
NA TRBJ2-3 NA TRBV21-1 TGTGCCAGCAGCTCGGGGGGGTTAAGGACAGATACGCAGTATTTT CASSSGGLRTDTQYF
medium-sized TRBJ2-7 NA TRBV6-1 TGTGCCAGCAGTGAATGGGAGAGGGGAGACGAGCAGTACTTC CASSEWERGDEQYF
NA TRBJ1-2 NA TRBV7-9 TGTGCCAGCAGCTTAGCCGGGGGGCAGGATGGCTACACCTTC CASSLAGGQDGYTF
NA TRBJ1-3 TRBD1 TRBV15 TGTGCCACCAGCAGAGGGACAGGGGGCGGAAACACCATATATTTT CATSRGTGGGNTIYF
once TRBJ2-6 NA TRBV2 TGTGCCAGCAGTTTTGGTACACCGATACAAAGTCGGGCCAACGTCCTGACTTTC CASSFGTPIQSRANVLTF
NA TRBJ1-6 NA TRBV7-3 TGTGCCAGCAGCTTAGAGGTAGGGGGATATAATTCACCCCTCCACTTT CASSLEVGGYNSPLHF
NA TRBJ2-7 NA TRBV5-6 TGTGCCAGCAGCTTGAGGGGGGCTCCCTCCTACGAGCAGTACTTC CASSLRGAPSYEQYF
NA TRBJ2-3 TRBD2 TRBV7-2 TGTGCCAGCAGCATGGGACTAGCGGGTCCCGCAGATACGCAGTATTTT CASSMGLAGPADTQYF
many TRBJ1-4 NA TRBV7-6 TGTGCCAGCAGCCCCCGTCCTGGGAATCGTGAAAAACTGTTTTTT CASSPRPGNREKLFF
few TRBJ2-5 NA TRBV7-8 TGTGCCAGCAGCTTATTCCAGGGGGGGCAGGAGACCCAGTACTTC CASSLFQGGQETQYF
NA TRBJ1-2 NA TRBV30 TGTGCCTGGAGTGTATCAACAGGCTACACCTTC CAWSVSTGYTF
many TRBJ2-1 NA TRBV19 TGTGCCAGTAGTCTACGGAGGGGCAATGAGCAGTTCTTC CASSLRRGNEQFF
NA TRBJ1-5 NA TRBV11-2 TGTGCCAGCAGCTTAGTAGTCCAGGGCAATCAGCCCCAGCATTTT CASSLVVQGNQPQHF
NA TRBJ1-4 TRBD1 TRBV7-9 TGTGCCAGCAGCCCAAGAGGACAGGGGACATTAAATGAAAAACTGTTTTTT CASSPRGQGTLNEKLFF
NA TRBJ2-5 NA TRBV7-9 TGTGCCAGCAGCCCTCCACAGGGATACCAAGAGACCCAGTACTTC CASSPPQGYQETQYF
NA TRBJ2-7 TRBD2 TRBV4-3 TGCGCCAGCAGCCAAGATGGGGGGGTCGGGTACGAGCAGTACTTC CASSQDGGVGYEQYF
NA TRBJ2-2 TRBD1 TRBV7-3 TGTGCCAGCAGCTTAGCGGGCAGGGGGCGCGACACCGGGGAGCTGTTTTTT CASSLAGRGRDTGELFF
few TRBJ1-3 TRBD1 TRBV7-6 TGTGCCAGCAGCCCCGGGACAGGGGCTGGAAACACCATATATTTT CASSPGTGAGNTIYF